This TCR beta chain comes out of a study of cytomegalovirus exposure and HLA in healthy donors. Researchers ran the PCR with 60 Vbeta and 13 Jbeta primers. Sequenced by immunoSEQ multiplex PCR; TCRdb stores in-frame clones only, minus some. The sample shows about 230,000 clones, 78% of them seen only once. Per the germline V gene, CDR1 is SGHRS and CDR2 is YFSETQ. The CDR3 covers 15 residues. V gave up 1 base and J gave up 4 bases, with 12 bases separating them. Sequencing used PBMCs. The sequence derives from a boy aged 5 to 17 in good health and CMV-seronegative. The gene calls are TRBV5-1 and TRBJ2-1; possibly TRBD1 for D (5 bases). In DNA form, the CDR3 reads TGCGCCAGCAGCTTGATCGGGCAGGGATACAATGAGCAGTTCTTC. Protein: CASSLIGQGYNEQFF.